Shown below are 21 T cell receptor beta chains from a single sample sequenced in a study of blood T cell repertoires in COVID-19 (dated by TCRdb to between 2020 and 2021). The library was produced with the immunoSEQ multiplex PCR assay. The immuneACCESS repertoire file appears here via TCRdb, limited to in-frame rearrangements. These files lack a portion of the clones; in checked studies, under half of the deficit traces to unresolved V genes, and the cause of the others is not known. The sample includes roughly 220,000 clones, with 84% observed a single time. The ten top clones hold about 20% of the sample. Sequencing was carried out using peripheral blood. The receptors come from a young man with active or convalescent COVID-19.

This clone was detected once. V gene TRBV28 combines with J gene TRBJ1-2; 10 bases line up with TRBD1. CDR1 MDHEN and CDR2 SYDVKM come from the germline V gene. There are 15 residues in the CDR3. Trimming at V came to 4 bases and at J to 5 bases, leaving 7 bases not matched to a gene. CDR3 residues: CASSSPGTGEYGYTF. CDR3 in DNA: TGTGCCAGCAGTTCACCCGGGACAGGGGAGTATGGCTACACCTTC.

V usage is TRBV6-5 and J usage is TRBJ1-1; no clear D. This CDR3 has 11 amino acids. Per germline, CDR1 MNHEY and CDR2 SVGAGI. Trimming removed 11 bases at V and 3 bases at J, with 10 bases between. DNA for the CDR3: TGTGCCTTGCGGTCGGACACTGAAGCTTTCTTT. This gives the protein CALRSDTEAFF.

The chain uses TRBV4-2 and TRBJ2-7; D is perhaps TRBD2 (6 bases). The CDR3 is made up of 13 amino acids. Per germline, CDR1 LGHNA and CDR2 YNFKEQ. V lost 1 base and J 3 bases, leaving 7 bases between the germline ends. CDR3 sequence reads: CASSQGLGYEQYF. The CDR3 DNA reads as TGTGCCAGCAGCCAAGGACTAGGCTACGAGCAGTACTTC.

The chain uses TRBV27 and TRBJ1-3, with TRBD1 identical over 7 bases. The germline CDR1 and CDR2 sequences are MNHEY and SMNVEV (reference sequence). V lost 5 bases to trimming and J lost 0 bases; unmatched junction nucleotides: 10. The CDR3 extends over 17 amino acids. The CDR3 DNA reads as TGTGCCAGCAGTCCTAATCGGGACAGTATCTCTGGAAACACCATATATTTT. Translation: CASSPNRDSISGNTIYF.

This chain joins TRBV15 and TRBJ2-7; no reliable D call. Germline CDR1 is LNHNV and CDR2 is YYDKDF (reference sequence). The CDR3 is made up of 14 amino acids. Trimming pared 5 bases from V and 8 bases from J, leaving 19 bases between. The CDR3 sequence: CATSSQGYGSKQYF. Written as DNA, the CDR3 is TGTGCCACCAGCTCCCAAGGCTACGGGTCCAAGCAGTACTTC.

The chain has TRBV7-6 and TRBJ2-3, with TRBD1 as a possible D gene (5 bases). CDR3 length: 16 residues. Germline values: CDR1 SGHVS, CDR2 FNYEAQ. Trimming shortened V by 5 bases and J by 0 bases, and 15 bases separated the two germline ends. CDR3 nucleotides: TGTGCCAGCAGCCGAGGACACGGCCCTAGCACAGATACGCAGTATTTT. Its protein is CASSRGHGPSTDTQYF.

The chain employs TRBV7-2 and TRBJ1-1; 7 bases line up with TRBD1. This CDR3 contains 15 residues. The V and J ends lost 6 bases and 3 bases, in that order; junction bases with no gene match: 10. Looked up from germline, CDR1 is SGHTA and CDR2 is FQGNSA. Written as DNA, the CDR3 is TGTGCCAGCAGTCCCCGGAGGGGGCCGGACACTGAAGCTTTCTTT. Amino acids: CASSPRRGPDTEAFF.

J is TRBJ2-5 and V is TRBV18; D unclear. The CDR3 is 15 residues long. Per the germline V gene, CDR1 is KGHSH and CDR2 is LQKENI. Trimming cost V 1 base and J 1 base, with 10 bases left between them. CDR3 nucleotides: TGTGCCAGCTCACCACTTCGAGCCTCCCAAGAGACCCAGTACTTC. Its protein is CASSPLRASQETQYF. Using reference TRBV18 and TRBJ2-5 for the parts outside the CDR3, the full variable domain is NAGVMQNPRHLVRRRGQEARLRCSPMKGHSHVYWYRQLPEEGLKFMVYLQKENIIDESGMPKERFSAEFPKEGPSILRIQQVVRGDSAAYFCASSPLRASQETQYFGPGTRLLVL.

The chain recombines TRBV30 with TRBJ1-3; D is unresolved. The V end lost 0 bases, the J end lost 0 bases, and 12 bases lay between the germline ends. The germline CDR1 and CDR2 sequences are GTSNPN and SVGIG (reference sequence). The CDR3 is 16 residues long. CDR3 amino acids: CAWSVSRIPSGNTIYF. The CDR3 DNA reads as TGTGCCTGGAGTGTATCTAGAATCCCCTCTGGAAACACCATATATTTT.

The gene calls are TRBV5-4 and TRBJ1-2, with D perhaps TRBD1 (5 bases). The CDR3 has 16 residues. Germline values: CDR1 SGHNT, CDR2 YYREEE (reference sequence). V lost 4 bases and J lost 0, with 16 bases in between. The CDR3 loop is CASSPGAGLANYGYTF. The CDR3 nucleotides read TGTGCCAGCAGCCCAGGTGCGGGGCTAGCTAACTATGGCTACACCTTC.

The V call is TRBV5-6, the J call TRBJ1-2; D unclear. Germline CDR1 and CDR2: SGHDT and YYEEEE. The CDR3 covers 12 residues. The germline V and J ends were trimmed by 4 bases and 4 bases, with 8 bases remaining between them. The CDR3 here is CASSREPYGYTF. The CDR3, as DNA: TGTGCCAGCAGCAGGGAGCCCTATGGCTACACCTTC.

This clone has more than one count but fewer than ten. This chain links TRBV5-1 with TRBJ2-1; perhaps TRBD2 as D (7 bases). CDR3 length equals 16 residues. Germline lookup yields CDR1 SGHRS and CDR2 YFSETQ. Trimming pared 1 base from V and 7 bases from J, leaving 18 bases between. The CDR3 is CASSLKVGGPQNEQFF. The CDR3 coding sequence is TGCGCCAGCAGCTTGAAAGTCGGGGGGCCTCAGAATGAGCAGTTCTTC.

The chain couples TRBV6-1 to TRBJ1-2; 10 bases agree with TRBD1. V trimming: 8 bases; J trimming: 4 bases; junction bases outside the gene matches: 10. Germline V gives CDR1 MNHNS, CDR2 SASEGT. This CDR3 spans 15 amino acids. The chain's CDR3 is CASRKGTGVPYGYTF. In nucleotides, the CDR3 is TGTGCCAGCCGTAAAGGGACAGGGGTCCCCTATGGCTACACCTTC.

The chain couples TRBV24-1 to TRBJ2-7; 8 bases match TRBD1. In germline, CDR1 is KGHDR, CDR2 SFDVKD. Trimming removed 9 bases from V and 3 bases from J; junction bases left unmatched: 18. There are 17 residues in the CDR3. The CDR3 region has the DNA TGTGCCACCCGTGCCAATCTCCGGGACAGGCCGAACTACGAGCAGTACTTC. The encoded protein is CATRANLRDRPNYEQYF.

The chain carries TRBV6-2 or TRBV6-3 and TRBJ2-7, with 14 bases matching TRBD2. CDR1 is MNHEY, CDR2 SVGEGT, per germline. The CDR3 runs 16 residues. V lost 2 bases to trimming and J lost 4 bases; unmatched junction nucleotides: 4. The CDR3 is CASSYGTSGSLYEQYF. CDR3 DNA sequence: TGTGCCAGCAGTTACGGGACTAGCGGGAGCTTATACGAGCAGTACTTC.

The chain recombines TRBV7-6 with TRBJ2-7, with D possibly being TRBD2 (6 bases). Looked up from germline, CDR1 is SGHVS and CDR2 is FNYEAQ. Trimming cost V 3 bases and J 5 bases, with 17 bases left between them. This CDR3 is built from 15 residues. CDR3 coding DNA: TGTGCCAGCAGCTTTAGATATGTGGGGGGTCACGAGCAGTACTTC. It translates to CASSFRYVGGHEQYF.

Here the CDR3 DNA reads TGTGCCAGCAGTTTCGGACAGAACTATGGCTACACCTTC. Protein product: CASSFGQNYGYTF. The chain couples TRBV12-3 or TRBV12-4 to TRBJ1-2, with a possible D match to TRBD1 (6 bases). The CDR3 contains 13 residues. The ends were cut back, 3 bases at V and 2 bases at J, with 7 bases in the middle.

The chain has TRBV6-5 and TRBJ2-1; D unresolved. This CDR3 is 15 amino acids long. CDR1 and CDR2 from the germline V gene are MNHEY and SVGAGI. Trimming removed 7 bases from V and 0 bases from J, with 13 bases in between. CDR3 sequence reads: CASKKVASSYNEQFF. CDR3 bases: TGTGCCAGCAAAAAAGTCGCGAGCTCCTACAATGAGCAGTTCTTC.

Comment on this clone: At one end, the junction sequence differs from germline, possibly due to a read error. Other DNA sequences from this sample encode an identical CDR3 as well. V usage is TRBV27 and J usage is TRBJ2-2, with a possible D match to TRBD2 (6 bases). Germline CDR1 and CDR2: MNHEY and SMNVEV (reference sequence). CDR3 length equals 16 residues. CDR3 in DNA: TGTGCCAGCTGTCGGGGGAGCCCGACGAACCCCGGGGAGCTGTTTTTT. It codes for CASCRGSPTNPGELFF.

There are a few counts of this clone. The J gene is TRBJ2-7, the V gene TRBV4-1; D remains unclear. Germline CDR1 reads MGHRA; CDR2 reads YSYEKL. V gave up 6 bases and J gave up 0 bases, with 12 bases separating them. CDR3 length: 14 amino acids. Here the CDR3 DNA reads TGCGCCAGCAGTGGGCAGGAAAACTCCTACGAGCAGTACTTC. Its protein product is CASSGQENSYEQYF.

The J gene is TRBJ2-1, the V gene TRBV7-7; the D is unclear. The CDR3 has 13 residues. The germline V and J ends were trimmed by 3 bases and 3 bases, with 6 bases remaining between them. CDR1 is SSHAT, CDR2 FNYEAQ, per germline (reference sequence). In DNA form, the CDR3 reads TGTGCCAGCAGCTTTACAAGCTACAATGAGCAGTTCTTC. This translates into CASSFTSYNEQFF.